The 3 T cell receptor beta chains in this list originate from one sample, sequenced in a study of identical twins. TCRdb re-analysed the 5' RACE reads in MiXCR, keeping a single row per CDR3 protein. The table has approximately 190,000 distinct CDR3 sequences, 15% to 20% seen once; the top ten hold 35% to 50%. This sample also belongs to another study, concerning T cells expressing NK-cell markers.

The sequencing sample was made of CD8+ T cells sorted from blood. These receptors originate from a woman aged 18-29 years in good health.

This rearrangement joins TRBV7-9 to TRBJ2-7; weak D call: TRBD2 (6 bases). Germline V lookup: CDR1 SEHNR, CDR2 FQNEAQ (reference sequence). The V and J ends lost 5 bases and 7 bases respectively, with 21 bases between them. The CDR3 runs 15 residues. CDR3 DNA sequence: TGTGCCAGCAGCCCCCTGGCGGGACGGATCGAGGAGCAGTACTTC. Its translation is CASSPLAGRIEEQYF.

V is TRBV7-2 and J is TRBJ2-5; the D gene is possibly TRBD1 (6 bases). Germline lookup yields CDR1 SGHTA and CDR2 FQGNSA. The V end was cut by 3 bases, the J end by 3 bases, with 14 bases between. This CDR3 region has 15 residues. The CDR3, as DNA: TGTGCCAGCAGCTTGAATAGGCAGGGGAAAGAGACCCAGTACTTC. It codes for CASSLNRQGKETQYF.

This sequence joins TRBV6-1 and TRBJ1-4; 7 nucleotides align to TRBD1. Germline V gene sequence: CDR1 MNHNS, CDR2 SASEGT. The CDR3 contains 14 residues. V lost 6 bases to trimming and J lost 6 bases; unmatched junction nucleotides: 7. The CDR3 nucleotides are TGTGCCAGCAGGAAAGGGGGCTTTCATGAAAAACTGTTTTTT. Its protein product is CASRKGGFHEKLFF.